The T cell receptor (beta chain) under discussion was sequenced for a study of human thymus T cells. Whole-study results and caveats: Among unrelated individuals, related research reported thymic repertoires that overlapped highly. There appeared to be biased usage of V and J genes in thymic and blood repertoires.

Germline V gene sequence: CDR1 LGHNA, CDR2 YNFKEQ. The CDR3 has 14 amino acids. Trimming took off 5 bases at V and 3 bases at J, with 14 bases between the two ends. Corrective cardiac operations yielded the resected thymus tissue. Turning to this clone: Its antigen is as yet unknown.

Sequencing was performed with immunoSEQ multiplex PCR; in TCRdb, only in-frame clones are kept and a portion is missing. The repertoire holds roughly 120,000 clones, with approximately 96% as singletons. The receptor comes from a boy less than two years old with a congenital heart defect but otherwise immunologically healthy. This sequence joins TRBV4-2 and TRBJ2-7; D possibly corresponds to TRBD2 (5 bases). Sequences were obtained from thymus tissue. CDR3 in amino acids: CASSYLGRDYEQYF. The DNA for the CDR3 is TGTGCCAGCAGCTATCTTGGACGGGACTACGAGCAGTACTTC.